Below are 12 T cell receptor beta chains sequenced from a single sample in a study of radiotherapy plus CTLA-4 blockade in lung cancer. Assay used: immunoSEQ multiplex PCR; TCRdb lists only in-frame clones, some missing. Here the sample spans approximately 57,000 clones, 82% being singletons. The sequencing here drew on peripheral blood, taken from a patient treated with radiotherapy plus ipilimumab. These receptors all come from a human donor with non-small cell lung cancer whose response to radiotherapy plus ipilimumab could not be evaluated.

The CDR3 sequence: CASSQDRGRLAGATYEQYF. DNA for the CDR3: TGTGCCAGCAGCCAGGACAGGGGGAGACTAGCGGGAGCGACCTACGAGCAGTACTTC. The chain is built from TRBV5-8 and TRBJ2-7; 12 bases map to TRBD2. Germline V CDR1 and CDR2: SGHTS, YDEGEE. There are 19 residues in the CDR3. V gave up 4 bases and J gave up 2 bases; unmatched junction bases: 16.

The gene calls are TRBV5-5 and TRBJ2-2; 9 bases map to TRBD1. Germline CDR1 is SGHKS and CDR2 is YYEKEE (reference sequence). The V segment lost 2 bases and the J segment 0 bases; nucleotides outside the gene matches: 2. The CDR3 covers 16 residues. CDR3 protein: CASSLWTGANTGELFF. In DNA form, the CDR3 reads TGTGCCAGCAGCTTATGGACAGGGGCGAACACCGGGGAGCTGTTTTTT.

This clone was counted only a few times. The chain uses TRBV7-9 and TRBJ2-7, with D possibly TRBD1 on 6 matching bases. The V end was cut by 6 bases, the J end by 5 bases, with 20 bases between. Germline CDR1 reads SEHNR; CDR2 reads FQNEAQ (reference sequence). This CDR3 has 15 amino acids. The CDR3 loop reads CASSRAPTGSHEQYF. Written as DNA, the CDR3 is TGTGCCAGCAGTCGGGCGCCTACAGGGAGCCACGAGCAGTACTTC.

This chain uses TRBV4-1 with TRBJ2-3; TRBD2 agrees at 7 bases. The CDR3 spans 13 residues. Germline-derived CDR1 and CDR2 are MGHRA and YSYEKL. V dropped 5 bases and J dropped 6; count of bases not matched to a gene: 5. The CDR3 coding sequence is TGCGCCAGCAGCTACGCCGGGGGGGATACGCAGTATTTT. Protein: CASSYAGGDTQYF.

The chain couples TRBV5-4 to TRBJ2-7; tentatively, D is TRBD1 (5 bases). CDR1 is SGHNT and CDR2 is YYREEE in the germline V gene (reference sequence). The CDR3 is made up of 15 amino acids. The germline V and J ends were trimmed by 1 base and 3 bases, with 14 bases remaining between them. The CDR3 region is CASSLMSGKDYEQYF. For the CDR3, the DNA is TGTGCCAGCAGCTTGATGTCAGGGAAGGACTACGAGCAGTACTTC.

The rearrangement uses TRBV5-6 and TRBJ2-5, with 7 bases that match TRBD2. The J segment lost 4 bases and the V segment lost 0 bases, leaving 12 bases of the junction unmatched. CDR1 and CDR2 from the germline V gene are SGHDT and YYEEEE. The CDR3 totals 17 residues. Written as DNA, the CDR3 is TGTGCCAGCAGCTTGGTCATAACGGCGGGAGTTCGAGAGACCCAGTACTTC. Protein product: CASSLVITAGVRETQYF.

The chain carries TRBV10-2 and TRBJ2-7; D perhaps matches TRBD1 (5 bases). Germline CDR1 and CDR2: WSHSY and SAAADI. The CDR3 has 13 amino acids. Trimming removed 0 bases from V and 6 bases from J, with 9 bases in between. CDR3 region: CASSESSRVEQYF. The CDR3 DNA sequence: TGCGCCAGCAGTGAGTCTTCCAGGGTCGAGCAGTACTTC.

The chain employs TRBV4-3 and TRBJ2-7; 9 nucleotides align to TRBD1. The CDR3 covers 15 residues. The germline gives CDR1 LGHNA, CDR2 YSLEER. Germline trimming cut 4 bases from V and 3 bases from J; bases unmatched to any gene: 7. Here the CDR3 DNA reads TGCGCCAGCAGCCCAGCAAGGGGACAGGGCTACGAGCAGTACTTC. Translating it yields CASSPARGQGYEQYF.

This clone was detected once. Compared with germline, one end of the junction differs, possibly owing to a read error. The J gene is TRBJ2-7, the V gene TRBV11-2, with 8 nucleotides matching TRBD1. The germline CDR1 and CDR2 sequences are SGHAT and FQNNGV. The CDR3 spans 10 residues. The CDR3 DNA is TGTGCCAGCAGCCAGGGACAGGTCTTCTTC. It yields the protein CASSQGQVFF.

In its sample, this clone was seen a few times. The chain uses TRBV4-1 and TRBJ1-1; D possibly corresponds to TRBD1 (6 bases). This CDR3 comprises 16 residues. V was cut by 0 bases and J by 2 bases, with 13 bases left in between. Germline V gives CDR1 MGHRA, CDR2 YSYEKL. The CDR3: CASSQEGGLRNTEAFF. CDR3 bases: TGCGCCAGCAGCCAAGAGGGGGGGCTAAGAAACACTGAAGCTTTCTTT.

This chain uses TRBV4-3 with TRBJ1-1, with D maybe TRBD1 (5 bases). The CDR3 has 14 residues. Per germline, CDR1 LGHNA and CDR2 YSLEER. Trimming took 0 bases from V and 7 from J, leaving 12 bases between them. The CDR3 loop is CASSQDKGRVEAFF. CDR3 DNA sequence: TGCGCCAGCAGCCAAGATAAGGGGCGAGTTGAAGCTTTCTTT.

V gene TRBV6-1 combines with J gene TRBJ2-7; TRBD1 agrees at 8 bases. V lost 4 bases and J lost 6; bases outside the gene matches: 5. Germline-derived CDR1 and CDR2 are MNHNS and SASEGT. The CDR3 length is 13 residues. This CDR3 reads CASSGQGMGEQYF. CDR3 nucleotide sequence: TGTGCCAGCAGTGGACAGGGGATGGGCGAGCAGTACTTC.